Listed below are T cell receptor beta chains from one sample, sequenced in a study of neoadjuvant anti-PD-1 for oral cavity cancer. This table comes from immunoSEQ multiplex PCR, and its TCRdb copy is limited to in-frame clones, with some not included. The sample yields tens of thousands of clones, more than 65% seen once. The input for sequencing was PBMCs, taken before nivolumab (anti-PD-1) treatment. These receptor sequences come from a person aged 35 to 85 with oral cavity squamous cell carcinoma. Both conserved end residues are part of each CDR3. D genes are given only for firm matches. Size is stated for part of the rows, as once, few or many counts, or as a class when the clone is expanded.

>TRBJ1-3|few|TRBD1|TRBV2
TGTGCCAGCAGTGAACGGACAGGGGGTATATGGTCTGGAAACACCATATATTTT
CASSERTGGIWSGNTIYF
>TRBJ2-7|.|.|TRBV7-7
TGTGCCAGCAGCTTAGGAGGGGCAGGAGAGCAGTACTTC
CASSLGGAGEQYF
>TRBJ1-2|.|.|TRBV2
TGTGCCAGCAGTTCAAGGGGCTGGGGCAAGGGCTACACCTTC
CASSSRGWGKGYTF
>TRBJ1-1|medium-sized|.|TRBV28
TGTGCCAGCAGAAACAGGCCGGCGAACACTGAAGCTTTCTTT
CASRNRPANTEAFF
>TRBJ1-5|few|.|TRBV29-1
TGCAGCGTTGGGCAGGGGAGCAATCAGCCCCAGCATTTT
CSVGQGSNQPQHF
>TRBJ2-3|.|.|TRBV7-9
TGTGCCAGCAGCTTAAGCGTGAGCACAGATACGCAGTATTTT
CASSLSVSTDTQYF
>TRBJ2-7|.|TRBD2|TRBV4-1
TGCGCCAGCAGCCAACTAGCGGGAGGTTCCTACGAGCAGTACTTC
CASSQLAGGSYEQYF
>TRBJ1-1|.|TRBD1|TRBV5-1
TGCGCCAGCAGCCCGACAGGGTCCGGGAGGAACACTGAAGCTTTCTTT
CASSPTGSGRNTEAFF
>TRBJ2-2|.|TRBD2|TRBV5-4
TGTGCCAGCAGCTTGGGTACTAGCGGGAGCGGGGAGCTGTTTTTT
CASSLGTSGSGELFF
>TRBJ2-1|.|TRBD2|TRBV7-6
TGTGCCAGCAGCTTTACGCCTAGCGGGGCCCTCGAGTTCTTC
CASSFTPSGALEFF
>TRBJ2-1|.|.|TRBV7-9
TGTGCCAGCAGCTCCCCGGCGCTGGGTTGGGGCAATGAGCAGTTCTTC
CASSSPALGWGNEQFF
>TRBJ2-7|once|.|TRBV7-8
TGTGCCAGCAGCTTAGCAAAGGAGCAGTACTTC
CASSLAKEQYF